This T cell receptor beta chain was captured by sequencing in a study of CD8 T cells in Susac syndrome. This clonotype was observed once. This CDR3 contains 15 residues. The junction had 4 bases not matched to a gene; V was cut back by 0 bases and J by 4 bases. Germline V gene data show CDR1 as SGDLS and CDR2 as YYNGEE. It was with random hexamers that roughly 0.45 to 1 ug RNA was reverse transcribed. TCRdb fed the immunoSEQ multiplex PCR reads into MiXCR, producing one record per CDR3 protein. Among 200,000 to 250,000 distinct CDR3 sequences listed, 85% to 95% were seen once. V and J are TRBV9 and TRBJ1-1, with TRBD1 identical over 9 bases. Sequenced input: CD4+ T cells from PBMCs. The origin of this receptor is a human donor with Susac syndrome. CDR3 protein: CASSVGWGQGTEAFF. The CDR3 nucleotides read TGTGCCAGCAGCGTAGGATGGGGACAGGGCACTGAAGCTTTCTTT.